The clone carrying this T cell receptor (beta chain) has just one count. The sample carries other DNA sequences with the same CDR3. The sample comes from a study of graft-versus-host responses after intestinal transplantation. Processing was applied to graft tissue in order to liberate intraepithelial and lamina propria lymphocytes. The CDR3 spans 14 residues. Germline loops: CDR1 MNHEY, CDR2 SMNVEV (reference sequence). The V gene lost 0 bases and the J gene lost 2 bases, with 5 bases spanning the gap. The assay was immunoSEQ multiplex PCR, and TCRdb's table has in-frame clones only and misses some. The sample includes around 8,000 clones, around four fifths seen only once; the top ten take around 9.6%.

The sample here was ileum tissue, taken just under 130 days after transplant. The chain couples TRBV27 to TRBJ1-5, with D perhaps TRBD1 (5 bases). This TCR was sampled from a human patient who received an intestinal transplant, so some T cells may come from the graft donor. The DNA of the CDR3 is TGTGCCAGCAGTTTATCGGGGGGCAATCAGCCCCAGCATTTT. It codes for CASSLSGGNQPQHF.